The TCR beta chain under discussion was sequenced for a study of T cell responses to AZD1222 COVID-19 vaccine. Clones were sequenced by immunoSEQ multiplex PCR, and TCRdb holds only the in-frame ones, with some missing. Among 150,000 to 200,000 clones listed, 90% to 95% were seen once. Comment on this clone: Its antigen remains unidentified.

This CDR3 spans 14 amino acids. V lost 5 bases and J lost 6, with 14 bases in between. CDR1 and CDR2 from the germline V gene are SEHNR and FQNEAQ (reference sequence). Findings of the study overall: Repertoires were obtained only post-peak T cell response.

The sequence came from an adult who received the AZD1222 COVID-19 vaccine. The J gene is TRBJ1-3, the V gene TRBV7-9; D perhaps matches TRBD1 (5 bases). The input for sequencing was peripheral blood, taken 28 days after the second AZD1222 dose. The CDR3 region has the DNA TGTGCCAGCAGCCGCAGGGATATAGAAAACACCATATATTTT. Amino acids: CASSRRDIENTIYF.